The 27 T cell receptor beta chains presented below share a single source sample, sequenced in a study of control samples from healthy donors and cancer patients. Assay: immunoSEQ multiplex PCR; the TCRdb copy retains only in-frame clones and omits some. The repertoire includes 150,000 or so clones, approximately 94% of them detected once, and 13% sits in the top ten. The sample consisted of blood. These receptor sequences come from a man aged 35-49 years in good health.

V and J are TRBV9 and TRBJ1-6, with 9 bases lining up with TRBD1. Germline V CDR1 and CDR2: SGDLS, YYNGEE. CDR3 length: 15 residues. Trimming cost V 3 bases and J 6 bases; bases outside gene matches: 4. CDR3 DNA sequence: TGTGCCAGCAGCGCGGCGGGACAGGGTAATTCACCCCTCCACTTT. It yields the protein CASSAAGQGNSPLHF.

V is TRBV2 and J is TRBJ1-1, with D unresolved. This CDR3 is built from 15 residues. Germline V CDR1 and CDR2: SNHLY, FYNNEI. V shed 2 bases and J shed 4 bases, with 14 bases lying between them. The CDR3 DNA follows: TGTGCCAGCAGTGAACGGCAGGCAGTCGGCACTGAAGCTTTCTTT. This encodes CASSERQAVGTEAFF. Filled out from reference TRBV2 and TRBJ1-1, the complete variable domain reads EPEVTQTPSHQVTQMGQEVILRCVPISNHLYFYWYRQILGQKVEFLVSFYNNEISEKSEIFDDQFSVERPDGSNFTLKIRSTKLEDSAMYFCASSERQAVGTEAFFGQGTRLTVV.

The chain employs TRBV25-1 and TRBJ1-2; D not certain. V lost 0 bases to trimming and J lost 6 bases, with 5 bases between them. CDR3 length: 12 residues. The germline gives CDR1 MGHDK, CDR2 SYGVNS. CDR3 nucleotide sequence: TGTGCCAGCAGTGAATATCTCCATGGCTACACCTTC. Translation: CASSEYLHGYTF.

The chain employs TRBV28 and TRBJ2-2; a weak D match, TRBD1 (6 bases). Trimming shortened V by 6 bases and J by 0 bases, and 11 bases separated the two germline ends. Germline loops: CDR1 MDHEN, CDR2 SYDVKM. This CDR3 is built from 15 residues. The DNA of the CDR3 is TGTGCCAGCAGCCAGACAGGAGCGAACACCGGGGAGCTGTTTTTT. Translating gives CASSQTGANTGELFF.

V usage is TRBV2 and J usage is TRBJ1-3; no definite D call. The CDR3 contains 14 residues. CDR1 is SNHLY, CDR2 FYNNEI, per germline. Trimming shortened V by 7 bases and J by 1 base, and 11 bases separated the two germline ends. The CDR3 bases are TGTGCCAGCACCGAGGTGGGGTCTGGAAACACCATATATTTT. This sequence encodes CASTEVGSGNTIYF.

This chain links TRBV2 with TRBJ2-5, with 16 bases lining up with TRBD2. The CDR3 spans 18 residues. Trimming cost V 5 bases and J 4 bases; bases outside gene matches: 10. Germline CDR1 and CDR2: SNHLY and FYNNEI. CDR3 nucleotide sequence: TGTGCCAGCAGTTCTACCGGGACTAGCGGGAGGGCTTCAGAGACCCAGTACTTC. Translating gives CASSSTGTSGRASETQYF.

This CDR3 reads CASSISTGLPHEQYF. CDR3 in DNA: TGTGCCAGTAGTATTAGTACGGGGTTGCCCCACGAGCAGTACTTC. This rearrangement joins TRBV19 to TRBJ2-7; D possibly corresponds to TRBD2 (5 bases). V lost 3 bases, J lost 5 bases, and 17 bases lay in between. CDR1 is LNHDA and CDR2 is SQIVND in the germline V gene (reference sequence). The CDR3 spans 15 residues.

The rearrangement joins TRBV5-6 to TRBJ2-7; D is perhaps TRBD1 (7 bases). The CDR3 is 14 residues long. Germline V gene lookup returns CDR1 SGHDT and CDR2 YYEEEE. Trimming stripped 2 bases from V and 3 bases from J, with 12 bases between. In DNA, the CDR3 is TGTGCCAGCAGCTTCCAGGGGGGAATCTACGAGCAGTACTTC. It is translated as CASSFQGGIYEQYF.

The chain couples TRBV2 to TRBJ1-2; tentatively, D is TRBD1 (6 bases). Germline V gene data show CDR1 as SNHLY and CDR2 as FYNNEI. The ends were cut back, 6 bases at V and 5 bases at J, with 19 bases in the middle. The CDR3 extends over 15 amino acids. The CDR3 here is CASRDPRGGAYGYTF. DNA of the CDR3: TGTGCCAGCAGGGACCCTCGGGGGGGCGCATATGGCTACACCTTC.

The chain has TRBV7-8 and TRBJ1-5, with D possibly being TRBD1 (5 bases). CDR3 length: 14 residues. CDR1 SGHVS and CDR2 FQNEAQ come from the germline V gene. The germline V and J ends were trimmed by 1 base and 4 bases, with 8 bases remaining between them. The CDR3 loop reads CASSLGGANQPQHF. The DNA for the CDR3 is TGTGCCAGCAGCTTAGGTGGGGCAAATCAGCCCCAGCATTTT.

This sequence joins TRBV7-2 and TRBJ2-3; D is perhaps TRBD1 (6 bases). The CDR3 has 15 residues. Germline values: CDR1 SGHTA, CDR2 FQGNSA. Trimming took off 2 bases at V and 2 bases at J, with 11 bases between the two ends. The CDR3 DNA is TGTGCCAGCAGCTTAATTAGGGGGTACACAGATACGCAGTATTTT. It is translated as CASSLIRGYTDTQYF.

V usage is TRBV2 and J usage is TRBJ2-7, with D unclear. Germline V gene lookup returns CDR1 SNHLY and CDR2 FYNNEI. V dropped 8 bases and J dropped 4 bases, with 21 bases sitting between them. This CDR3 region has 15 residues. CDR3: CASSRTLRTGYEQYF. CDR3 coding DNA: TGTGCCAGCTCTAGGACCCTTAGAACCGGGTACGAGCAGTACTTC.

The chain carries TRBV5-6 and TRBJ2-5; D gene ambiguous. V lost 1 base, J lost 4 bases, and 11 bases lay in between. Per germline, CDR1 SGHDT and CDR2 YYEEEE. The CDR3 runs 14 residues. The CDR3 DNA reads TGTGCCAGCAGCTTGTTGGGTACGGGAGAGACCCAGTACTTC. This encodes CASSLLGTGETQYF.

The V call is TRBV4-3, the J call TRBJ1-6; perhaps TRBD1 as D (6 bases). Germline V gene data show CDR1 as LGHNA and CDR2 as YSLEER. This CDR3 contains 15 residues. V was cut by 6 bases and J by 10 bases, with 19 bases left in between. CDR3 in amino acids: CASRGRRGGGSPLHF. CDR3 bases: TGCGCCAGCAGGGGTAGGCGGGGGGGCGGATCACCCCTCCACTTT.

The gene calls are TRBV9 and TRBJ2-1; maybe TRBD1 (6 bases). V lost 4 bases and J lost 5, with 7 bases in between. The CDR3 is 12 amino acids. CDR1 and CDR2 (germline): SGDLS, YYNGEE. CDR3 DNA sequence: TGTGCCAGCAGCCCAGGGGACAATGAGCAGTTCTTC. Translated, it gives CASSPGDNEQFF.

The J gene is TRBJ2-1, the V gene TRBV5-8; D remains unclear. The V end was cut by 6 bases, the J end by 12 bases, with 19 bases between. Per germline, CDR1 SGHTS and CDR2 YDEGEE. This CDR3 has 13 residues. CDR3 nucleotide sequence: TGTGCCAGCAACCGACCGGGCCCCGTGGGGCAGTTCTTC. Protein product: CASNRPGPVGQFF.

The chain couples TRBV28 to TRBJ1-4; D unclear. The CDR3 has 15 residues. The germline V gene has CDR1 MDHEN and CDR2 SYDVKM. V gave up 3 bases and J gave up 0 bases, with 8 bases separating them. CDR3 in DNA: TGTGCCAGCAGTTTCCCTGGACCAACTAATGAAAAACTGTTTTTT. Translating it yields CASSFPGPTNEKLFF.

The chain joins TRBV5-4 to TRBJ1-3, with 7 bases aligning to TRBD1. The trim removed 4 bases at V and 2 bases at J, leaving 9 bases unmatched. This CDR3 spans 16 amino acids. Germline loops: CDR1 SGHNT, CDR2 YYREEE (reference sequence). The CDR3 DNA sequence: TGTGCCAGCAGCGTGACCCAGACAGGGCCTGGAAACACCATATATTTT. Translating gives CASSVTQTGPGNTIYF.

This rearrangement joins TRBV4-1 to TRBJ1-4; weak D call: TRBD1 (6 bases). V was pared by 4 bases and J by 7 bases, with 16 bases between. This CDR3 spans 15 amino acids. From germline, CDR1 is MGHRA and CDR2 YSYEKL. As DNA, the CDR3 is TGCGCCAGCAGCCCTTCAGGGGAGAGGCCTGAAAAACTGTTTTTT. Translated, it gives CASSPSGERPEKLFF.

CDR3 nucleotides: TGTGCCAGCAGCACTCCGGGACGATCTAATGAAAAACTGTTTTTT. Protein: CASSTPGRSNEKLFF. The genes are TRBV5-6 and TRBJ1-4, with D possibly TRBD1 on 5 matching bases. CDR1 and CDR2 from the germline V gene are SGHDT and YYEEEE. The CDR3 extends over 15 amino acids. Trimming stripped 4 bases from V and 3 bases from J, with 13 bases between.

The V gene is TRBV19, the J gene TRBJ1-6, with a weak D call TRBD1 (5 bases). V lost 4 bases and J 3 bases, leaving 13 bases between the germline ends. CDR1 is LNHDA and CDR2 is SQIVND in the germline V gene (reference sequence). This CDR3 spans 16 amino acids. Here the CDR3 reads CASSTSDRFYNSPLHF. CDR3 DNA: TGTGCCAGTAGTACTTCCGACAGATTCTATAATTCACCCCTCCACTTT.

The V call is TRBV28, the J call TRBJ1-5; D uncertain. Germline values: CDR1 MDHEN, CDR2 SYDVKM. With 2 bases removed from V and 4 bases from J, the gap between germline ends came to 9 bases. The CDR3 loop spans 14 amino acids. The CDR3 region is CASSLKHFNQPQHF. CDR3 nucleotides: TGTGCCAGCAGTTTAAAGCACTTTAATCAGCCCCAGCATTTT.

This chain joins TRBV19 and TRBJ2-7, with D perhaps being TRBD1 or TRBD2 (7 bases each). Trimming shortened V by 6 bases and J by 5 bases, and 17 bases separated the two germline ends. CDR3 length: 14 amino acids. Germline V CDR1 and CDR2: LNHDA, SQIVND (reference sequence). The CDR3 DNA sequence: TGTGCCAGTAGCAAAGCGGGACAGATCGACGAGCAGTACTTC. It is translated as CASSKAGQIDEQYF.

In this sample, this clone is medium-sized. The chain employs TRBV9 and TRBJ1-2, with a weak D call TRBD1 (5 bases). The V end lost 4 bases, the J end lost 1 base, and 8 bases lay between the germline ends. CDR1 and CDR2 (germline): SGDLS, YYNGEE. The CDR3 runs to 13 residues. In nucleotides, the CDR3 is TGTGCCAGCAGCTCAGGGTTTAACTATGGCTACACCTTC. Protein: CASSSGFNYGYTF.

This clone was detected only once. The chain uses TRBV12-5 and TRBJ2-3; D is unclear. Trimming pared 7 bases from V and 2 bases from J, leaving 13 bases between. The CDR3 runs to 14 residues. Germline lookup yields CDR1 LGHNT and CDR2 FRNRAP. CDR3 nucleotides: TGTGCTAGTGCCATTAGTCCCCTCACAGATACGCAGTATTTT. Protein product: CASAISPLTDTQYF.

The rearrangement joins TRBV4-3 to TRBJ1-1; D is perhaps TRBD1 (5 bases). This CDR3 is built from 14 residues. Germline V gene lookup returns CDR1 LGHNA and CDR2 YSLEER. V shed 1 base and J shed 4 bases, with 10 bases lying between them. The CDR3 DNA reads as TGCGCCAGCAGCCAAGGAGGGGCGGCCACTGAAGCTTTCTTT. Translated, it gives CASSQGGAATEAFF.

This clone is a singleton in its sample. The rearrangement links TRBV5-8 to TRBJ1-5, with TRBD1 matching 8 bases. CDR3 length equals 15 residues. Germline V gives CDR1 SGHTS, CDR2 YDEGEE. Trimming took 0 bases from V and 5 from J; bases not matched to a gene: 4. For the CDR3, the DNA is TGTGCCAGCAGCTTGGAAGTGACAGGGGATCAGCCCCAGCATTTT. Encoded protein: CASSLEVTGDQPQHF.